Listed below are T cell receptor beta chains from one sample, sequenced in a study of human T cells and chemical hapten exposure. TCRdb reanalysed the RACE reads using MiXCR and keeps one entry per CDR3 protein. The sample consists of about 340,000 distinct CDR3 sequences, around 7% of them appearing once. This specimen consisted of whole blood, obtained in connection with sensitization to the hapten diphenylcyclopropenone (DPC). The source of these receptors is a woman aged 18-35 years with alopecia areata. Some clones in this sample may be carry-over from other donors' samples. Both conserved end residues are part of each CDR3. D genes are given only for firm matches. Clone size, where shown, is once, few, many, or a class for clones that have expanded.

>TRBV10-3|TRBJ2-7|NA|NA
TGTGCCATCAGTATACAGGAGAGTACTGAGCAGTACTTC
CAISIQESTEQYF
>TRBV6-1|TRBJ2-3|NA|TRBD1
TGTGCCAGCAGTGAAGGGACAGGGCCTTCTAGCACAGATACGCAGTATTTT
CASSEGTGPSSTDTQYF
>TRBV6-6|TRBJ1-6|few|NA
TGTGCCAGCACCTTCACCTACCCCCCACAGGGACCCCTCCACTTT
CASTFTYPPQGPLHF
>TRBV25-1|TRBJ2-7|many|NA
TGTGCCAGCAGCCGGGACACATCCTACGAGCAGTACTTC
CASSRDTSYEQYF
>TRBV6-5|TRBJ2-7|many|NA
TGTGCCAGCAGTTGGGGGGACAGAACCTACGAGCAGTACTTC
CASSWGDRTYEQYF
>TRBV7-2|TRBJ2-7|many|NA
TGTGCCAGCAGCCCAGACGGACGGGGGCGGTACTTC
CASSPDGRGRYF
>TRBV10-3|TRBJ2-7|NA|TRBD1
TGTGCCATCAGGTTACAGGGGCCGTCCTACAAGCAGTACTTC
CAIRLQGPSYKQYF
>TRBV4-1|TRBJ2-1|few|TRBD2
TGCGCCAGCAGCCAAGAGGGGACTAGCGGGGGGGCGACGAATGAGCAGTTCTTC
CASSQEGTSGGATNEQFF
>TRBV2|TRBJ2-3|NA|NA
TGTGCCAGCAGAGAGGGACCAGATACGCAGTATTTT
CASREGPDTQYF
>TRBV6-5|TRBJ1-2|few|NA
TGTGCCAGCAGTTACTCGATGTCTTCACAGGAAGGCTACACCTTC
CASSYSMSSQEGYTF
>TRBV10-3|TRBJ1-5|few|NA
TGTGCCATCAGCCAGGTTGAGGACGATCAGCCCCAGCATTTT
CAISQVEDDQPQHF
>TRBV3-1|TRBJ2-5|NA|NA
TGTGCCAGCAGCCAAGTAGGCCAAGAAGGCCAAGAGACCCAGTACTTC
CASSQVGQEGQETQYF
>TRBV10-3|TRBJ2-7|few|NA
TGTGCCATCAAGAGAGCGGGTTACGAGCAGTACTTC
CAIKRAGYEQYF
>TRBV7-3|TRBJ1-6|NA|NA
TGTGCCAGCAGCTTATATTTCAGTTCACCCCTCCACTTT
CASSLYFSSPLHF
>TRBV7-2|TRBJ2-3|NA|NA
TGTGCCAGCAGCTTAAACGGACGGGGGTTCACAGATACGCAGTATTTT
CASSLNGRGFTDTQYF
>TRBV24-1|TRBJ2-3|many|NA
TGTGCCACCAAAGAAGGCGGGGGCCCTTCCACAGATACGCAGTATTTT
CATKEGGGPSTDTQYF
>TRBV20-1|TRBJ2-7|few|TRBD2
TGCAGTGCTCCCTTAGCGGGGGGTTCGTACGAGCAGTACTTC
CSAPLAGGSYEQYF
>TRBV7-3|TRBJ1-2|few|TRBD1
TGTGCCAGCAGCGAAGGACAGGCCAGCTATGGCTACACCTTC
CASSEGQASYGYTF
>TRBV4-3|TRBJ2-7|NA|NA
TGCGCCAGCAGCCAAGAACCAGGGAACGAGCAGTACTTC
CASSQEPGNEQYF